Listed below are T cell receptor beta chains from one sample, sequenced in a study of OX40 agonist ivuxolimab in advanced cancers. Profiled with immunoSEQ multiplex PCR; TCRdb holds only in-frame clones, not every one. The sample has about 69,000 clones, approximately 90% seen once. Sequenced material: CD4+ or CD8+ T cells sorted from blood, taken in a trial of the OX40 agonist ivuxolimab. These TCRs come from an adult with an advanced solid tumor such as melanoma, head and neck, liver or kidney cancer. Each CDR3 is given with its conserved first and last residue. Fields, in order: CDR3 protein, D gene, J gene, V gene. D genes are given only for firm matches.

CDR3: CASRNIGGRAEQFF; D: NA; J: TRBJ2-1; V: TRBV6-5
CDR3: CASSVDITGGRDEQFF; D: TRBD2; J: TRBJ2-1; V: TRBV9
CDR3: CASSLGRGAQDTQYF; D: TRBD2; J: TRBJ2-3; V: TRBV13
CDR3: CAGGGQGFLADTQYF; D: TRBD1; J: TRBJ2-3; V: TRBV6-6
CDR3: CASSLGGGLNTEAFF; D: NA; J: TRBJ1-1; V: TRBV11-2
CDR3: CASSTAGDIKYEQYF; D: NA; J: TRBJ2-7; V: TRBV5-1
CDR3: CASSLETGGNEKLFF; D: TRBD1; J: TRBJ1-4; V: TRBV5-1
CDR3: CASSLEWTSGSDTQYF; D: TRBD2; J: TRBJ2-3; V: TRBV28
CDR3: CASSQDPRLNTEAFF; D: NA; J: TRBJ1-1; V: TRBV4-1
CDR3: CASSLGTSGGPTDTQYF; D: TRBD2; J: TRBJ2-3; V: TRBV5-4
CDR3: CASSSWLRNTIYF; D: NA; J: TRBJ1-3; V: TRBV6-6
CDR3: CASSGPAFKYGANVLTF; D: NA; J: TRBJ2-6; V: TRBV9
CDR3: CSVKTGLGGYTF; D: NA; J: TRBJ1-2; V: TRBV29-1
CDR3: CASTDLATNTEAFF; D: NA; J: TRBJ1-1; V: TRBV7-9
CDR3: CASSQDRWDNQPQHF; D: NA; J: TRBJ1-5; V: TRBV4-3
CDR3: CASSLSRDGNQPQHF; D: NA; J: TRBJ1-5; V: TRBV19
CDR3: CASSFIQGSYEQYF; D: TRBD1; J: TRBJ2-7; V: TRBV7-9
CDR3: CASSLGLAPGELFF; D: TRBD2; J: TRBJ2-2; V: TRBV5-4
CDR3: CASSLWTSGANVLTF; D: NA; J: TRBJ2-6; V: TRBV28
CDR3: CASKEAGSFTDTQYF; D: TRBD2; J: TRBJ2-3; V: TRBV13
CDR3: CAISEWDTLKNSPLHF; D: NA; J: TRBJ1-6; V: TRBV10-3
CDR3: CASSPGWTGELFF; D: NA; J: TRBJ2-2; V: TRBV9
CDR3: CASSPYRNQPQHF; D: NA; J: TRBJ1-5; V: TRBV4-2
CDR3: CASSVVNTNTEAFF; D: NA; J: TRBJ1-1; V: TRBV9
CDR3: CAWSYSPRILENTEAFF; D: NA; J: TRBJ1-1; V: TRBV30
CDR3: CASSGMNTEAFF; D: NA; J: TRBJ1-1; V: TRBV7-3
CDR3: CASIAETGELFF; D: NA; J: TRBJ2-2; V: TRBV7-2
CDR3: CASSGGRREQNTEAFF; D: NA; J: TRBJ1-1; V: TRBV6-1
CDR3: CASSLKRGDEQYF; D: NA; J: TRBJ2-7; V: TRBV5-5
CDR3: CAWSVRATSTDTQYF; D: NA; J: TRBJ2-3; V: TRBV30
CDR3: CASGFYEQYF; D: NA; J: TRBJ2-7; V: TRBV6-5
CDR3: CASSDSPDRAGGYTF; D: TRBD1; J: TRBJ1-2; V: TRBV2
CDR3: CASSLVPAYNEQFF; D: NA; J: TRBJ2-1; V: TRBV11-2
CDR3: CASSLEHNQPQHF; D: NA; J: TRBJ1-5; V: TRBV19
CDR3: CASSEALRAGFVCEQYF; D: NA; J: TRBJ2-7; V: TRBV6-1
CDR3: CASSLVSVNTEAFF; D: NA; J: TRBJ1-1; V: TRBV5-8
CDR3: CASSLTVGTEAFF; D: NA; J: TRBJ1-1; V: TRBV7-3
CDR3: CASIAEGPGDTQYF; D: NA; J: TRBJ2-3; V: TRBV6-1
CDR3: CASSLTGGAKTQYF; D: TRBD1; J: TRBJ2-5; V: TRBV27
CDR3: CASSVDGSIYEQYF; D: NA; J: TRBJ2-7; V: TRBV9
CDR3: CASSSDSQVDEQYF; D: NA; J: TRBJ2-7; V: TRBV19
CDR3: CASSPRQFTDPNEKLFF; D: NA; J: TRBJ1-4; V: TRBV7-9
CDR3: CASSQDLVGPRDEQFF; D: NA; J: TRBJ2-1; V: TRBV4-2
CDR3: CASSQDRHNTDTQYF; D: NA; J: TRBJ2-3; V: TRBV4-1
CDR3: CASSHANRETQPQHF; D: NA; J: TRBJ1-5; V: TRBV4-2
CDR3: CASSYSSSGGTQYF; D: NA; J: TRBJ2-3; V: TRBV6-5
CDR3: CASSQDQTGTYNEQFF; D: NA; J: TRBJ2-1; V: TRBV4-3
CDR3: CAISVEDLNYEQYF; D: NA; J: TRBJ2-7; V: TRBV10-3
CDR3: CAILDRGPYEQYF; D: TRBD1; J: TRBJ2-7; V: TRBV6-1
CDR3: CASSVGQGWSEQYF; D: TRBD1; J: TRBJ2-7; V: TRBV7-2
CDR3: CASSLEIRQSGGGNTIYF; D: NA; J: TRBJ1-3; V: TRBV7-9
CDR3: CASRPLSGSSYNEQFF; D: TRBD2; J: TRBJ2-1; V: TRBV28
CDR3: CASSPSPGQGIEQYF; D: TRBD1; J: TRBJ2-7; V: TRBV28
CDR3: CASKWSSPGELFF; D: NA; J: TRBJ2-2; V: TRBV19
CDR3: CASRTGDTEAFF; D: NA; J: TRBJ1-1; V: TRBV6-5
CDR3: CASSVAWQGGNTIYF; D: NA; J: TRBJ1-3; V: TRBV9
CDR3: CASSLGYESEKLFF; D: NA; J: TRBJ1-4; V: TRBV13
CDR3: CASSSSLGGPTNEQFF; D: NA; J: TRBJ2-1; V: TRBV7-9
CDR3: CAKDRAKVMNTEAFF; D: TRBD1; J: TRBJ1-1; V: TRBV25-1
CDR3: CASRSGGGRDRAYEQYF; D: NA; J: TRBJ2-7; V: TRBV11-2